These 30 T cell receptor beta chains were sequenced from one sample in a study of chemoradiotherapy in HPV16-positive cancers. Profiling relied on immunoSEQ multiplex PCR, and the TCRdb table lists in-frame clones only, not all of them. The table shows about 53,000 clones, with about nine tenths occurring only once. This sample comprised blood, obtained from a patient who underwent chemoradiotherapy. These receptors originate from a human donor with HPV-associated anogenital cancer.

Here the CDR3 DNA reads TGTGCCTGGACCGGGACAGGGGGCTTTTGGGATGAGCAGTTCTTC. It codes for CAWTGTGGFWDEQFF. The chain carries TRBV30 and TRBJ2-1; 12 nucleotides match TRBD1. The CDR3 loop spans 15 amino acids. Germline V gene sequence: CDR1 GTSNPN, CDR2 SVGIG (reference sequence). Trimming cost V 4 bases and J 8 bases; bases outside gene matches: 9.

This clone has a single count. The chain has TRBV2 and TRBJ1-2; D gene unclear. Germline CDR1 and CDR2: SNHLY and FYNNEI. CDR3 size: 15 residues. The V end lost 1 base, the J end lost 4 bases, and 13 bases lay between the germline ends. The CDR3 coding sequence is TGTGCCAGCAGTGAAGATCGGGGTCCTACCTATGGCTACACCTTC. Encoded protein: CASSEDRGPTYGYTF. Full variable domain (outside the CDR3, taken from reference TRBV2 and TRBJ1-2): EPEVTQTPSHQVTQMGQEVILRCVPISNHLYFYWYRQILGQKVEFLVSFYNNEISEKSEIFDDQFSVERPDGSNFTLKIRSTKLEDSAMYFCASSEDRGPTYGYTFGSGTRLTVV.

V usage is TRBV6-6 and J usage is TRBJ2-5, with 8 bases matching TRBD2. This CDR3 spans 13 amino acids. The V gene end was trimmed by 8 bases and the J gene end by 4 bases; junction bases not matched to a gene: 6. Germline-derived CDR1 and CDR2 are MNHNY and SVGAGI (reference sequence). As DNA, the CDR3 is TGTGCCAGCGTCCCGGGGGGGGCAGAGACCCAGTACTTC. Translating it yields CASVPGGAETQYF.

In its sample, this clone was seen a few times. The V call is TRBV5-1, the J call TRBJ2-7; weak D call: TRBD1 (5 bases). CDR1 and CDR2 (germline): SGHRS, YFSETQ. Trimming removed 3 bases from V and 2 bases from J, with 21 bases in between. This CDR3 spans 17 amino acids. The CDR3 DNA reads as TGCGCCAGCAGCTCGGTGCCAACCCGACAGAACGCCTACGAGCAGTACTTC. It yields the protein CASSSVPTRQNAYEQYF. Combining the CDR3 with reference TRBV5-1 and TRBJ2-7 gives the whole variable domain KAGVTQTPRYLIKTRGQQVTLSCSPISGHRSVSWYQQTPGQGLQFLFEYFSETQRNKGNFPGRFSGRQFSNSRSEMNVSTLELGDSALYLCASSSVPTRQNAYEQYFGPGTRLTVT.

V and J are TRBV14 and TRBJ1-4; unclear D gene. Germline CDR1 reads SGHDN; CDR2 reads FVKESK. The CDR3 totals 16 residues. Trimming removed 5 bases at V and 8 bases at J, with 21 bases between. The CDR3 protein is CASSTILNLSEEKLFF. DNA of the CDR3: TGTGCCAGCAGCACGATCCTAAATCTATCAGAGGAAAAACTGTTTTTT. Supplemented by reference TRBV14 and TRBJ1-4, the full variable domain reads EAGVTQFPSHSVIEKGQTVTLRCDPISGHDNLYWYRRVMGKEIKFLLHFVKESKQDESGMPNNRFLAERTGGTYSTLKVQPAELEDSGVYFCASSTILNLSEEKLFFGSGTQLSVL.

The CDR3 region is CASSSAATEAFF. The DNA for the CDR3 is TGTGCCAGTAGTTCTGCGGCCACTGAAGCTTTCTTT. The V gene is TRBV19, the J gene TRBJ1-1; D is undetermined. Germline CDR1 and CDR2: LNHDA and SQIVND (reference sequence). CDR3 length equals 12 residues. The V gene lost 5 bases and the J gene lost 4 bases, with 8 bases spanning the gap.

The CDR3 reads CAWSLERNQPQHF. As DNA, the CDR3 is TGTGCCTGGAGTTTGGAGAGAAATCAGCCCCAGCATTTT. The rearrangement joins TRBV30 to TRBJ1-5; no clear D. The CDR3 is 13 amino acids. From germline, CDR1 is GTSNPN and CDR2 SVGIG (reference sequence). The V end was cut by 2 bases, the J end by 4 bases, with 9 bases between.

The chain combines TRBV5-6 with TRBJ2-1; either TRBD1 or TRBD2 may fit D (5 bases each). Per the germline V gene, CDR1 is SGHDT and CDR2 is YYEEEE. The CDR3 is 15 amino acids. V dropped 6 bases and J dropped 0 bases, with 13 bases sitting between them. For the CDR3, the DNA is TGTGCCAGCAACTGGGACCTTAGCTCCTACAATGAGCAGTTCTTC. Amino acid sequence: CASNWDLSSYNEQFF.

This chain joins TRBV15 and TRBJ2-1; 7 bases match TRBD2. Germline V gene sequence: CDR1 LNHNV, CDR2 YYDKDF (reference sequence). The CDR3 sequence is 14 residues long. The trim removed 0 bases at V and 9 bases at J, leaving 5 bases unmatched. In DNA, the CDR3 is TGTGCCACCAGCAGAGAGAGGGGACTAAGTGAGCAGTTCTTC. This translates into CATSRERGLSEQFF. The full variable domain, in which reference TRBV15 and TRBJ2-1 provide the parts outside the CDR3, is DAMVIQNPRYQVTQFGKPVTLSCSQTLNHNVMYWYQQKSSQAPKLLFHYYDKDFNNEADTPDNFQSRRPNTSFCFLDIRSPGLGDTAMYLCATSRERGLSEQFFGPGTRLTVL.

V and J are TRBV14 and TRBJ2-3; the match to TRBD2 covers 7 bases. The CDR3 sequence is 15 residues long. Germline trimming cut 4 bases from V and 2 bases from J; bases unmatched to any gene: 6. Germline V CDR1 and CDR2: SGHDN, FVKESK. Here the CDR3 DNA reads TGTGCCAGCAGCCTGTGGGGGGGATCCACAGATACGCAGTATTTT. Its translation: CASSLWGGSTDTQYF.

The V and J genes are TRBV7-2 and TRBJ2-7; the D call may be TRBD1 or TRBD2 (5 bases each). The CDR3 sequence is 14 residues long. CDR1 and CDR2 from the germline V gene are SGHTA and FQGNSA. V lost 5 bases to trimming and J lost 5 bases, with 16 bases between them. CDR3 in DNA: TGTGCCAGCAGCCCAGGGTCGGGATCCCACGAGCAGTACTTC. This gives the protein CASSPGSGSHEQYF. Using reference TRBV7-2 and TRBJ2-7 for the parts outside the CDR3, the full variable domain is GAGVSQSPSNKVTEKGKDVELRCDPISGHTALYWYRQSLGQGLEFLIYFQGNSAPDKSGLPSDRFSAERTGGSVSTLTIQRTQQEDSAVYLCASSPGSGSHEQYFGPGTRLTVT.

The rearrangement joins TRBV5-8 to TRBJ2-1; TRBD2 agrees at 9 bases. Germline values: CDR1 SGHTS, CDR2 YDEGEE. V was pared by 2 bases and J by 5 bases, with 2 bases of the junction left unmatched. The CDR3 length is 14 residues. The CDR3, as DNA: TGTGCCAGCAGCTTCGGGACTAGCAACAATGAGCAGTTCTTC. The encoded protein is CASSFGTSNNEQFF.

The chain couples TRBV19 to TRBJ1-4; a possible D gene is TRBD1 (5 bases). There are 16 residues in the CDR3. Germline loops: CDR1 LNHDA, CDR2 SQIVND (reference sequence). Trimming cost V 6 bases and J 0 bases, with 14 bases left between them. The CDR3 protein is CASSLGGTTTNEKLFF. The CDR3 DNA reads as TGTGCCAGTAGCCTCGGGGGGACGACAACTAATGAAAAACTGTTTTTT. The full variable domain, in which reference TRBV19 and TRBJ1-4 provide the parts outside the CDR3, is DGGITQSPKYLFRKEGQNVTLSCEQNLNHDAMYWYRQDPGQGLRLIYYSQIVNDFQKGDIAEGYSVSREKKESFPLTVTSAQKNPTAFYLCASSLGGTTTNEKLFFGSGTQLSVL.

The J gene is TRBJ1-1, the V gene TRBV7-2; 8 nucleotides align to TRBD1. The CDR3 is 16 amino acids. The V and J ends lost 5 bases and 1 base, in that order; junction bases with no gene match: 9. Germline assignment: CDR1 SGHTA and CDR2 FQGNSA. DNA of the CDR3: TGTGCCAGCAGCCCGGTAACAGGGGGACGGAACACTGAAGCTTTCTTT. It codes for CASSPVTGGRNTEAFF.

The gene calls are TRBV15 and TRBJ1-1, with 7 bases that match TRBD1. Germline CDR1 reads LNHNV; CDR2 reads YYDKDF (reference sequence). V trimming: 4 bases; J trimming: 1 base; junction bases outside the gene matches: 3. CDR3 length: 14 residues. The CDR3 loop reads CATSTGQRNTEAFF. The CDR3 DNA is TGTGCCACCAGCACGGGACAGAGGAACACTGAAGCTTTCTTT.

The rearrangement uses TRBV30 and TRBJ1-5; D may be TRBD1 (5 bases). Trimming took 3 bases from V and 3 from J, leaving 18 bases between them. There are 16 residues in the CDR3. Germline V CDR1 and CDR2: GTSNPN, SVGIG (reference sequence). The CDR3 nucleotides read TGTGCCTGGAGCGCTGGGGGAGGCTTTAACAATCAGCCCCAGCATTTT. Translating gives CAWSAGGGFNNQPQHF.

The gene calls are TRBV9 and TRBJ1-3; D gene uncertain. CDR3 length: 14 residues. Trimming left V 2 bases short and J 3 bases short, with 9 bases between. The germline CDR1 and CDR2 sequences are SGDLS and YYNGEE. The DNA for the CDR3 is TGTGCCAGCAGCGTTATCGGGGTTGGAAACACCATATATTTT. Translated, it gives CASSVIGVGNTIYF.

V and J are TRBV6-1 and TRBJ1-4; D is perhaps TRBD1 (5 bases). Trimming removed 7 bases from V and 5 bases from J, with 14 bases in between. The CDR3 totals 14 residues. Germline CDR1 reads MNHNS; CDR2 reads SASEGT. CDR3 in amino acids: CASTLRGQNEKLFF. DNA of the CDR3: TGTGCCAGCACCCTCCGGGGCCAAAATGAAAAACTGTTTTTT.

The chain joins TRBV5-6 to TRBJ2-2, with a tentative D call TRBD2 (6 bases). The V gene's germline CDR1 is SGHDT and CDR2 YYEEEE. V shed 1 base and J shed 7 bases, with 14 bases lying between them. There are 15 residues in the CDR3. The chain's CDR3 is CASSLSVRRGGELFF. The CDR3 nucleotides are TGTGCCAGCAGCTTGTCGGTTAGGAGGGGCGGGGAGCTGTTTTTT.

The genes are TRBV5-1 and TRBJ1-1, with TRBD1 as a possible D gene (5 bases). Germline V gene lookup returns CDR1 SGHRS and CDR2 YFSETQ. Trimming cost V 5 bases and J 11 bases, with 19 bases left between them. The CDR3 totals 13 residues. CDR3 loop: CASSPSRGLRAFF. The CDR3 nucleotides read TGCGCCAGCAGTCCGTCCCGGGGCCTGAGGGCTTTCTTT.

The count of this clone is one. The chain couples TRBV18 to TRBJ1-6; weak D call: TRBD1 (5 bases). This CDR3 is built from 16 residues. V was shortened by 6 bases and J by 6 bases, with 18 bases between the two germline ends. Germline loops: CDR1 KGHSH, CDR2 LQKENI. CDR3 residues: CASSPTGLYPNSPLHF. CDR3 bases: TGTGCCAGCTCGCCCACAGGCCTATATCCTAATTCACCCCTCCACTTT.

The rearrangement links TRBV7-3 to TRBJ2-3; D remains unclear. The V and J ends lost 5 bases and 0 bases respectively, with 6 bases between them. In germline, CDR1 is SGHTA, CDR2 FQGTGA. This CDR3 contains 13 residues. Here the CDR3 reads CASSPLSTDTQYF. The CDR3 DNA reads TGTGCCAGCAGCCCCTTGAGCACAGATACGCAGTATTTT.

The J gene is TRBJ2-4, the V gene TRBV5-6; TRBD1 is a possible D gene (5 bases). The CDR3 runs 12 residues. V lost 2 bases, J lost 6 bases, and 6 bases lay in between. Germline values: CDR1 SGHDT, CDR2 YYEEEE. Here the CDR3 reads CASSFQGNIQYF. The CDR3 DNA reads TGTGCCAGCAGCTTTCAGGGAAACATTCAGTACTTC.

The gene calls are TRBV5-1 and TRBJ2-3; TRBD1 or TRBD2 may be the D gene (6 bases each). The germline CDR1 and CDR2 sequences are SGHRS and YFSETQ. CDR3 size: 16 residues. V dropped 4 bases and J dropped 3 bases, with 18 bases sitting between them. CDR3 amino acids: CASSPWGGGQTDTQYF. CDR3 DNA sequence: TGCGCCAGCAGCCCGTGGGGTGGGGGGCAGACAGATACGCAGTATTTT.

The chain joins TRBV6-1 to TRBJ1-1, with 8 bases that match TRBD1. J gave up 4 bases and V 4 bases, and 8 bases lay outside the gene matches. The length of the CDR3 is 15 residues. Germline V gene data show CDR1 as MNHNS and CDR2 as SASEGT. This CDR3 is CASSAPDREPTEAFF. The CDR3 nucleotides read TGTGCCAGCAGTGCCCCGGACAGGGAACCCACTGAAGCTTTCTTT.

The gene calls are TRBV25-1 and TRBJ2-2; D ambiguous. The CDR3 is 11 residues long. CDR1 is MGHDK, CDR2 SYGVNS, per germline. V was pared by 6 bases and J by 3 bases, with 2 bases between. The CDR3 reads CASRDTGELFF. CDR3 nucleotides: TGTGCCAGCAGAGACACCGGGGAGCTGTTTTTT. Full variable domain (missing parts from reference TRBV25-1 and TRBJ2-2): EADIYQTPRYLVIGTGKKITLECSQTMGHDKMYWYQQDPGMELHLIHYSYGVNSTEKGDLSSESTVSRIRTEHFPLTLESARPSHTSQYLCASRDTGELFFGEGSRLTVL.

DNA of the CDR3: TGTGCCAGCAGTTCGGCAGGGGTTGGCCAAGAGACCCAGTACTTC. This translates into CASSSAGVGQETQYF. The J gene is TRBJ2-5, the V gene TRBV27, with D tentatively TRBD1 (6 bases). The CDR3 is made up of 15 amino acids. Germline CDR1 is MNHEY and CDR2 is SMNVEV (reference sequence). Trimming removed 4 bases from V and 1 base from J, with 13 bases in between.

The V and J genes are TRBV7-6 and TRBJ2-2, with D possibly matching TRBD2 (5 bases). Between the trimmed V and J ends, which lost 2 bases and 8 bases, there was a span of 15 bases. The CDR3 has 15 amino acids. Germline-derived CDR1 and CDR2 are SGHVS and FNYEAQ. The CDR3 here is CASSLNLAHRGELFF. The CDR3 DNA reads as TGTGCCAGCAGCTTAAATCTAGCTCATCGTGGGGAGCTGTTTTTT.

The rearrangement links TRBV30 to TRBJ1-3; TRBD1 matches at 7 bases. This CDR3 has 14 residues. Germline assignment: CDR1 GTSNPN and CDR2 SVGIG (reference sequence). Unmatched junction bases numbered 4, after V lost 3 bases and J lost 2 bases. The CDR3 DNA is TGTGCCTGGAGCCTTACAGGGGCTGGAAACACCATATATTTT. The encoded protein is CAWSLTGAGNTIYF.

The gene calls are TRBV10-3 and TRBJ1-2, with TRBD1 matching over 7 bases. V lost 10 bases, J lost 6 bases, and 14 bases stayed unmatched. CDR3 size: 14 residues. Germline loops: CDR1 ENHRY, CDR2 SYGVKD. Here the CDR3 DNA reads TGTGCCACGGGGGCCACAGACAGGGACGATGGCTACACCTTC. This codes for CATGATDRDDGYTF.